The source of this TCR beta chain is a study of T cell repertoires in cytomegalovirus infection. This clonotype was picked up a small number of times. Its antigen is not known. Study-wide points: There were carriers of CMV plus the relevant HLA, and cumulative public TCR beta family frequency identified them.

MiXCR, run by TCRdb on the reads, gives a single entry per CDR3 protein. The sample contains just over 450,000 distinct CDR3 sequences, more than 40% of which appear only once. The sample was cultured PBMCs, taken from culture after CMV antigen stimulation. The receptor comes from a human donor in good health (CMV status not recorded). Some clones in this sample may be carry-over from other donors' samples.

CDR3: CASTRQGWYNSPLHF. CDR3 sequence (DNA): TGTGCCAGCACGAGACAGGGGTGGTATAATTCACCCCTCCACTTT. The genes are TRBV12-3 or TRBV12-4 and TRBJ1-6, with 8 bases aligning to TRBD1. This CDR3 spans 15 amino acids. Germline trimming cut 7 bases from V and 4 bases from J; bases unmatched to any gene: 6.